This entry lists 28 T cell receptor beta chains sequenced from one sample in a study of blood T cell repertoires in COVID-19. Only in-frame clones appear in the TCRdb table, and some are missing; sequencing was by immunoSEQ multiplex PCR. The table records fewer than 300,000 clones, about 76% of them present only once. The sample consisted of peripheral blood. Receptor source: a woman between 55 and 75 years old with active or convalescent COVID-19.

The V gene is TRBV18, the J gene TRBJ2-5; 14 bases line up with TRBD2. From germline, CDR1 is KGHSH and CDR2 LQKENI. V lost 2 bases to trimming and J lost 3 bases; unmatched junction nucleotides: 8. This CDR3 is built from 18 residues. The CDR3 loop is CASSPFSGTSGGKETQYF. DNA for the CDR3: TGTGCCAGCTCACCATTTTCCGGGACTAGCGGGGGAAAAGAGACCCAGTACTTC.

The table lists this clone with a few counts. The gene calls are TRBV6-1 and TRBJ2-7; possible D gene TRBD1, 5 bases. The length of the CDR3 is 16 residues. Per the germline V gene, CDR1 is MNHNS and CDR2 is SASEGT. V was cut by 3 bases and J by 0 bases, with 15 bases left in between. This CDR3 is CASSDATQGFSYEQYF. The DNA of the CDR3 is TGTGCCAGCAGTGACGCTACCCAGGGTTTCTCCTACGAGCAGTACTTC.

V is TRBV10-3 and J is TRBJ2-5; a weak D match, TRBD1 (6 bases). Trimming cost V 10 bases and J 1 base, with 10 bases left between them. Germline loops: CDR1 ENHRY, CDR2 SYGVKD. The CDR3 extends over 12 amino acids. CDR3 sequence (DNA): TGTGCCAGCTCACAGGGCCAAGAGACCCAGTACTTC. It codes for CASSQGQETQYF.

This sequence joins TRBV10-3 and TRBJ1-1; D possibly corresponds to TRBD1 (5 bases). Germline V gene lookup returns CDR1 ENHRY and CDR2 SYGVKD. V lost 4 bases, J lost 8 bases, and 11 bases lay in between. The CDR3 length is 12 residues. The CDR3 protein is CAISAGGGEAFF. CDR3 nucleotide sequence: TGTGCCATCAGTGCGGGGGGAGGCGAAGCTTTCTTT.

The chain uses TRBV24-1 and TRBJ2-3, with D tentatively TRBD1 (6 bases). Deletions cut 4 bases from V and 0 bases from J, with 13 bases between. The CDR3 consists of 16 residues. Per germline, CDR1 KGHDR and CDR2 SFDVKD. In DNA form, the CDR3 reads TGTGCCACCAGTGACCGGACAGAATCTAGCACAGATACGCAGTATTTT. Translating it yields CATSDRTESSTDTQYF.

The chain carries TRBV7-9 and TRBJ1-4; D gene ambiguous. The CDR3 is made up of 17 amino acids. Germline V gene sequence: CDR1 SEHNR, CDR2 FQNEAQ (reference sequence). Trimming removed 1 base from V and 0 bases from J, with 12 bases in between. The CDR3 spells CASSLGAGITTNEKLFF. The CDR3 DNA follows: TGTGCCAGCAGCTTAGGGGCAGGTATCACAACTAATGAAAAACTGTTTTTT.

The genes are TRBV19 and TRBJ1-4; maybe TRBD1 (6 bases). Germline loops: CDR1 LNHDA, CDR2 SQIVND (reference sequence). V was trimmed by 4 bases and J by 2 bases, leaving 11 bases between them. The CDR3 is 15 amino acids. In DNA form, the CDR3 reads TGTGCCAGTAGTACGACAGGTTCCACTAATGAAAAACTGTTTTTT. It codes for CASSTTGSTNEKLFF.

The chain carries TRBV19 and TRBJ2-2; D possibly corresponds to TRBD2 (5 bases). This CDR3 has 16 amino acids. V lost 1 base, J lost 4 bases, and 13 bases lay in between. Looked up from germline, CDR1 is LNHDA and CDR2 is SQIVND (reference sequence). The CDR3, as DNA: TGTGCCAGTAGTATAGTTAATGGACTTCGCACCGGGGAGCTGTTTTTT. Translation: CASSIVNGLRTGELFF.

This clone came up a few times. The chain joins TRBV14 to TRBJ1-4; D is perhaps TRBD1 (6 bases). This CDR3 is 15 amino acids long. Germline V CDR1 and CDR2: SGHDN, FVKESK. Trimming stripped 2 bases from V and 7 bases from J, with 14 bases between. Here the CDR3 reads CASSQTGFGSEKLFF. In nucleotides, the CDR3 is TGTGCCAGCAGCCAAACAGGGTTCGGTTCTGAAAAACTGTTTTTT. The full variable domain, in which reference TRBV14 and TRBJ1-4 provide the parts outside the CDR3, is EAGVTQFPSHSVIEKGQTVTLRCDPISGHDNLYWYRRVMGKEIKFLLHFVKESKQDESGMPNNRFLAERTGGTYSTLKVQPAELEDSGVYFCASSQTGFGSEKLFFGSGTQLSVL.

The gene calls are TRBV7-3 and TRBJ2-5; D might be TRBD2 (5 bases). Germline CDR1 SGHTA, CDR2 FQGTGA. Trimming took off 2 bases at V and 5 bases at J, with 9 bases between the two ends. The CDR3 contains 13 residues. The CDR3 DNA is TGTGCCAGCAGCTTATCTTCGGGGGAGACCCAGTACTTC. Its translation is CASSLSSGETQYF. Filled out from reference TRBV7-3 and TRBJ2-5, the complete variable domain reads GAGVSQTPSNKVTEKGKYVELRCDPISGHTALYWYRQSLGQGPEFLIYFQGTGAADDSGLPNDRFFAVRPEGSVSTLKIQRTERGDSAVYLCASSLSSGETQYFGPGTRLLVL.

The chain employs TRBV6-5 and TRBJ2-5; maybe TRBD2 (5 bases). CDR1 and CDR2 from the germline V gene are MNHEY and SVGAGI. Trimming shortened V by 6 bases and J by 5 bases, and 13 bases separated the two germline ends. CDR3 length: 13 residues. The CDR3 nucleotides are TGTGCCAGCAGGTTGAATACGGGGGAGACCCAGTACTTC. It translates to CASRLNTGETQYF.

This chain links TRBV12-3 or TRBV12-4 with TRBJ1-5; D perhaps matches TRBD1 (5 bases). There are 13 residues in the CDR3. Trimming took 4 bases from V and 4 from J, leaving 8 bases between them. CDR3 loop: CASSWGDNQPQHF. The CDR3 DNA reads TGTGCCAGCAGTTGGGGGGATAATCAGCCCCAGCATTTT.

The table lists this clone with a count of one. The CDR3 spells CASSQVRSGGSTVSSTDTQYF. For the CDR3, the DNA is TGTGCCAGCAGCCAAGTTAGGAGCGGGGGAAGCACCGTTAGCAGCACAGATACGCAGTATTTT. The chain carries TRBV4-2 and TRBJ2-3, with 8 bases matching TRBD2. With V trimmed by 1 base and J by 0 bases, 18 bases remained unmatched. The germline gives CDR1 LGHNA, CDR2 YNFKEQ. This CDR3 has 21 amino acids.

The rearrangement links TRBV27 to TRBJ1-1, with 8 bases fitting TRBD1. J was trimmed by 5 bases and V by 7 bases; bases with no gene match: 12. The CDR3 is 15 amino acids. Per the germline V gene, CDR1 is MNHEY and CDR2 is SMNVEV (reference sequence). The chain's CDR3 is CASTRTGIGETEAFF. The DNA of the CDR3 is TGTGCCAGCACTAGGACAGGGATCGGTGAAACTGAAGCTTTCTTT.

The J gene is TRBJ2-1, the V gene TRBV6-4, with D possibly matching TRBD1 (5 bases). The CDR3 is 16 residues long. Trimming removed 0 bases at V and 6 bases at J, with 15 bases between. CDR1 and CDR2 from the germline V gene are MRHNA and SNTAGT. In nucleotides, the CDR3 is TGTGCCAGCAGTGACTCGTGGCAGGGAAGAACCAATGAGCAGTTCTTC. Translation: CASSDSWQGRTNEQFF.

The chain links TRBV27 to TRBJ1-1, with 7 bases lining up with TRBD1. Germline V gives CDR1 MNHEY, CDR2 SMNVEV (reference sequence). The CDR3 totals 13 residues. V shed 7 bases, J shed 5 bases, and the junction held 7 bases outside the gene matches. The CDR3 DNA follows: TGTGCCAGCAAGCTGACAGGGAGAACTGAAGCTTTCTTT. It yields the protein CASKLTGRTEAFF.

This clone was detected a few times. The chain joins TRBV7-3 to TRBJ1-1, with 9 bases that match TRBD1. The CDR3 runs 17 residues. Germline V gene lookup returns CDR1 SGHTA and CDR2 FQGTGA. V lost 1 base and J lost 5; bases outside the gene matches: 11. CDR3 region: CASSLNSGQGWWTEAFF. In DNA, the CDR3 is TGTGCCAGCAGCTTAAACTCTGGACAGGGGTGGTGGACTGAAGCTTTCTTT. Combining the CDR3 with reference TRBV7-3 and TRBJ1-1 gives the whole variable domain GAGVSQTPSNKVTEKGKYVELRCDPISGHTALYWYRQSLGQGPEFLIYFQGTGAADDSGLPNDRFFAVRPEGSVSTLKIQRTERGDSAVYLCASSLNSGQGWWTEAFFGQGTRLTVV.

The DNA for the CDR3 is TGTGCCAGCAGTTTTTCCCCCTATACCACAGATACGCAGTATTTT. The encoded protein is CASSFSPYTTDTQYF. The rearrangement links TRBV27 to TRBJ2-3; D gene uncertain. V was shortened by 3 bases and J by 2 bases, with 12 bases between the two germline ends. This CDR3 is built from 15 residues. Germline lookup yields CDR1 MNHEY and CDR2 SMNVEV (reference sequence).

The chain has TRBV11-2 and TRBJ2-5; TRBD2 is a possible D gene (5 bases). This CDR3 region has 14 residues. Germline-derived CDR1 and CDR2 are SGHAT and FQNNGV. V lost 5 bases to trimming and J lost 5 bases, with 15 bases between them. This CDR3 reads CASSPPGSEETQYF. The CDR3 nucleotides are TGTGCCAGCAGCCCCCCGGGGTCAGAGGAGACCCAGTACTTC.

The chain combines TRBV29-1 with TRBJ2-7, with TRBD1 identical over 11 bases. CDR1 is SQVTM and CDR2 is ANQGSEA in the germline V gene. This CDR3 has 14 residues. Trimming cost V 6 bases and J 1 base; bases outside gene matches: 5. The CDR3 loop reads CSVWDRGDSYEQYF. The DNA of the CDR3 is TGCAGCGTATGGGACAGGGGGGATTCCTACGAGCAGTACTTC.

The chain is built from TRBV2 and TRBJ2-7; 9 positions agree with TRBD1. The J segment lost 5 bases and the V segment lost 4 bases, leaving 6 bases of the junction unmatched. The CDR3 covers 14 residues. Germline V gene data show CDR1 as SNHLY and CDR2 as FYNNEI. The CDR3 bases are TGTGCCAGCAGTGTCCGACAGGGGGACCACGAGCAGTACTTC. Encoded protein: CASSVRQGDHEQYF.

This clone was observed once. V usage is TRBV2 and J usage is TRBJ2-7; TRBD2 matches 11 bases. CDR3 size: 15 residues. The V gene's germline CDR1 is SNHLY and CDR2 FYNNEI. Trimming at V came to 6 bases and at J to 3 bases, leaving 7 bases not matched to a gene. CDR3 loop: CASSLGTSGVYEQYF. For the CDR3, the DNA is TGTGCCAGCAGCCTCGGGACTAGCGGAGTCTACGAGCAGTACTTC.

The V call is TRBV11-2, the J call TRBJ2-3; 7 bases map to TRBD2. The ends lost 1 base at V and 3 bases at J; junction bases unmatched: 7. In germline, CDR1 is SGHAT, CDR2 FQNNGV. The CDR3 sequence is 16 residues long. The CDR3 sequence: CASSLVLGGGTDTQYF. DNA of the CDR3: TGTGCCAGCAGCTTAGTATTGGGGGGAGGGACAGATACGCAGTATTTT.

This clone was counted only a few times. The chain joins TRBV4-1 to TRBJ1-6; TRBD1 might be the D (5 bases). The germline gives CDR1 MGHRA, CDR2 YSYEKL. The V gene lost 0 bases and the J gene lost 10 bases, with 16 bases spanning the gap. CDR3 size: 16 residues. The chain's CDR3 is CASSQDRAGWSSPLHF. The CDR3 DNA is TGCGCCAGCAGCCAAGATCGGGCAGGGTGGAGCTCACCCCTCCACTTT.

The chain links TRBV3-1 (or the pseudogene TRBV3-2) to TRBJ1-1; D is possibly TRBD1 (5 bases). V shed 6 bases and J shed 6 bases, with 17 bases lying between them. There are 14 residues in the CDR3. CDR1 LGHDT and CDR2 YNNKEL come from the germline V gene (reference sequence). CDR3 sequence reads: CASSRDSPGAEAFF. The CDR3 coding sequence is TGTGCCAGCAGTCGAGACAGCCCTGGCGCTGAAGCTTTCTTT.

The V call is TRBV6-5, the J call TRBJ1-1, with 7 bases fitting TRBD1. Germline V gene data show CDR1 as MNHEY and CDR2 as SVGAGI. The CDR3 sequence is 14 residues long. V shed 6 bases and J 4 bases; nucleotides not matched to a gene: 8. The CDR3 DNA reads as TGTGCCAGCAGCGCTGGACAGGAAGGCACTGAAGCTTTCTTT. As protein: CASSAGQEGTEAFF.

A few counts support this clone. This sequence joins TRBV10-3 and TRBJ1-4; 7 nucleotides match TRBD1. V lost 6 bases to trimming and J lost 3 bases; unmatched junction nucleotides: 7. The germline CDR1 and CDR2 sequences are ENHRY and SYGVKD. CDR3 length equals 15 residues. The CDR3 nucleotides are TGTGCCATCAGCTTTGACAGGGAGGCTAATGAAAAACTGTTTTTT. It translates to CAISFDREANEKLFF.

This clone was seen once. The V gene is TRBV7-2, the J gene TRBJ1-1, with 7 bases identical to TRBD1. The CDR3 consists of 14 residues. Germline V gene sequence: CDR1 SGHTA, CDR2 FQGNSA. V lost 1 base, J lost 5 bases, and 4 bases stayed unmatched. The CDR3 protein is CASSLDPGGTEAFF. CDR3 DNA sequence: TGTGCCAGCAGCTTAGACCCAGGGGGGACTGAAGCTTTCTTT.